Below are 2 T cell receptor beta chains sequenced from a single sample in a study of blood T cell repertoires in COVID-19. Clones were sequenced by immunoSEQ multiplex PCR, and TCRdb holds only the in-frame ones, with some missing. The sample records approximately 250,000 clones, under 95% being singletons. The sequenced sample consisted of PBMCs or T cells enriched from blood (not recorded which). The receptors stem from a man aged 35-49 years who had been exposed to COVID-19.

V and J are TRBV28 and TRBJ1-2; 7 bases are shared with TRBD1. The V and J ends lost 2 bases and 4 bases, in that order; junction bases with no gene match: 4. Germline V gene sequence: CDR1 MDHEN, CDR2 SYDVKM. This CDR3 has 14 residues. This CDR3 is CASSLSDRAYGYTF. As DNA, the CDR3 is TGTGCCAGCAGTTTAAGTGACAGGGCCTATGGCTACACCTTC.

The gene calls are TRBV28 and TRBJ2-7, with D unresolved. Between the trimmed V and J ends, which lost 6 bases and 1 base, there was a span of 19 bases. Germline V gene lookup returns CDR1 MDHEN and CDR2 SYDVKM. The length of the CDR3 is 16 residues. CDR3 amino acids: CASRKSRRIGSYEQYF. The CDR3 coding sequence is TGTGCCAGCAGGAAAAGTAGGCGGATAGGATCCTACGAGCAGTACTTC.